The rows below give T cell receptor beta chains drawn from one sample of a study of CD8+CD57+ T cells in acquired aplastic anemia. TCRdb ran MiXCR on the reads and lists one entry per CDR3 protein. The table shows around 180,000 distinct CDR3 sequences, with 64% occurring only once. Sequencing was done on a sample of sorted CD4+, CD8+, or CD8+CD57+ T cells (not recorded which) from PBMCs. These receptors all come from a human donor with severe aplastic anemia or a healthy control (not recorded which). The CDR3 runs from the conserved cysteine through the conserved F or W. D genes are given only for firm matches. Where a row states a size, it is once, few, many or the class of an expanded clone; other rows omit it.

v_gene,j_gene,d_gene,abundance,CDR3nt,CDR3aa
TRBV9,TRBJ1-4,.,.,TGTGCCAGCAGCGTATCGGGGCTGAGTGAAAAACTGTTTTTT,CASSVSGLSEKLFF
TRBV6-5,TRBJ2-7,TRBD2,.,TGTGCCAGCAGTTACGGGGGGGAGGGCTACGAGCAGTACTTC,CASSYGGEGYEQYF
TRBV9,TRBJ2-1,.,many,TGTGCCAGCAGCGTAAACGCGGGCATCAAGGGGTACAATGAGCAGTTCTTC,CASSVNAGIKGYNEQFF
TRBV10-3,TRBJ2-7,TRBD2,.,TGTGCCATCAGTGAGGAGAGGACTAGCGGTGACGAGCAGTACTTC,CAISEERTSGDEQYF
TRBV20-1,TRBJ1-4,.,.,TGCAGTGCTAGAGATCGGTCCGGGGTGTGGGAAAAACTGTTTTTT,CSARDRSGVWEKLFF
TRBV7-9,TRBJ2-7,TRBD1,.,TGTGCCAGCAGCGCGACAGGGTGGCCCTACGAGCAGTACTTC,CASSATGWPYEQYF
TRBV12-3/TRBV12-4,TRBJ2-1,TRBD2,.,TGTGCCAGCAGTTTAGGGGGAGCGGGGGCCCGAGGGCAGTTCTTC,CASSLGGAGARGQFF
TRBV20-1,TRBJ2-7,TRBD2,.,TGCAGTGCATTTTCCTTAGCGGGGGGTTTTAGTGAGCAGTACTTC,CSAFSLAGGFSEQYF
TRBV7-9,TRBJ1-1,.,.,TGTGCCAGCAGCGAATCAGGGGAGATGGCTGAAGCTTTCTTT,CASSESGEMAEAFF
TRBV7-3,TRBJ2-2,.,.,TGCGCCAGCAGCCTAACACCCACCGGGGAGCTGTTTTTT,CASSLTPTGELFF
TRBV7-9,TRBJ2-3,TRBD2,.,TGTGCCAGCAGCTCGCAGACTAGCGGGGAGCCAGATACGCAGTATTTT,CASSSQTSGEPDTQYF
TRBV7-9,TRBJ1-1,.,.,TGTGCCAGCAGCTCCTACAGGGAGAACACTGAAGCTTTCTTT,CASSSYRENTEAFF
TRBV10-2,TRBJ2-1,TRBD2,.,TGCGCCAGCAGTATTTGCGGGAGGGCCGGAAATGAGCAGTTCTTC,CASSICGRAGNEQFF
TRBV7-4,TRBJ2-7,.,.,TGTGCCAGCAGCTTAGCGCAAGGACCGAGCTACGAGCAGTACTTC,CASSLAQGPSYEQYF
TRBV4-1,TRBJ2-3,.,.,TGCGCCAGCAGCCAAGAAGGGACCACCACAGATACGCAGTATTTT,CASSQEGTTTDTQYF
TRBV15,TRBJ1-4,TRBD1,.,TGTGCCACCAGCAGCTCCTGGGACAGGAAGGACGAAAAACTGTTTTTT,CATSSSWDRKDEKLFF